This TCR beta chain derives from a study of control samples from healthy donors and cancer patients. With 6 bases removed from V and 8 bases from J, the gap between germline ends came to 24 bases. The CDR3 loop spans 16 amino acids. CDR1 MNHEY and CDR2 SVGEGT come from the germline V gene. Measured with immunoSEQ multiplex PCR; TCRdb has only the in-frame clones, and not every one. Among about 130,000 clones listed, just over 90% were seen once. This chain uses TRBV6-2 or TRBV6-3 with TRBJ2-3; no reliable D call. This TCR was recovered from a man aged 45-65 years with head and neck cancer. Sequencing input: PBMCs. The CDR3 bases are TGTGCCAGCAGCCCCAGGATAAAGGAACAAGGCTTTACGCAGTATTTT. Protein: CASSPRIKEQGFTQYF.